Below, 30 T cell receptor beta chains from the same sample are listed, as sequenced in a study of cytomegalovirus exposure and HLA in healthy donors. In the PCR, 60 Vbeta and 13 Jbeta primers were used. Using immunoSEQ multiplex PCR, the repertoire was profiled, and TCRdb retains in-frame clones only, with some absent. Of 130,000 or so clones in the sample, about four fifths were seen once. What was sequenced was PBMCs. All receptors come from a man aged 25 to 40 in good health and CMV-seronegative.

This clone is medium-sized in the sample. The J gene is TRBJ2-1, the V gene TRBV6-6, with 8 nucleotides matching TRBD1. Germline V gives CDR1 MNHNY, CDR2 SVGAGI (reference sequence). The junction had 6 bases not matched to a gene; V was cut back by 6 bases and J by 5 bases. The length of the CDR3 is 14 residues. In nucleotides, the CDR3 is TGTGCCAGCAGGAGTCAGGGGGCCCACAATGAGCAGTTCTTC. It encodes CASRSQGAHNEQFF.

This clone was seen ten or more times. The V and J genes are TRBV19 and TRBJ1-4, with D hard to call. Per germline, CDR1 LNHDA and CDR2 SQIVND (reference sequence). The ends were cut back, 6 bases at V and 5 bases at J, with 16 bases in the middle. The CDR3 loop spans 15 amino acids. CDR3 coding DNA: TGTGCCAGTAGACTATCAAGCCGGCTAAATGAAAAACTGTTTTTT. This sequence encodes CASRLSSRLNEKLFF.

This chain uses TRBV2 with TRBJ2-1; 7 nucleotides match TRBD2. This CDR3 region has 15 residues. J gave up 6 bases and V 7 bases, and 12 bases lay outside the gene matches. Germline CDR1 and CDR2: SNHLY and FYNNEI. This CDR3 reads CASIPASGTLNEQFF. CDR3 bases: TGTGCCAGCATCCCCGCGAGCGGGACCCTCAATGAGCAGTTCTTC.

V and J are TRBV9 and TRBJ2-3, with 7 positions matching TRBD1. V gave up 3 bases and J gave up 1 base; unmatched junction bases: 5. The CDR3 is made up of 15 amino acids. Per germline, CDR1 SGDLS and CDR2 YYNGEE. CDR3 in amino acids: CASSATGSRTDTQYF. As DNA, the CDR3 is TGTGCCAGCAGCGCGACAGGGAGCCGCACAGATACGCAGTATTTT.

The chain joins TRBV28 to TRBJ2-7; D is unresolved. CDR1 and CDR2 (germline): MDHEN, SYDVKM. The CDR3 sequence is 11 residues long. The V end lost 7 bases, the J end lost 6 bases, and 10 bases lay between the germline ends. CDR3 nucleotide sequence: TGTGCCAGCAAGGCGGAACTCGAGCAGTACTTC. Encoded protein: CASKAELEQYF.

This clone appeared a single time. V gene TRBV27 combines with J gene TRBJ2-5; perhaps TRBD1 as D (5 bases). Germline loops: CDR1 MNHEY, CDR2 SMNVEV (reference sequence). This CDR3 is built from 12 residues. Between the trimmed V and J ends, which lost 5 bases and 5 bases, there was a span of 9 bases. The CDR3 sequence: CASSPWGETQYF. The CDR3 DNA is TGTGCCAGCAGTCCCTGGGGCGAGACCCAGTACTTC.

Only one count was recorded for this clone. The CDR3 reads CASSFQGVRAGEQYF. The DNA of the CDR3 is TGTGCCAGCAGTTTCCAGGGGGTCAGGGCCGGCGAGCAGTACTTC. This sequence joins TRBV27 and TRBJ2-7; 7 nucleotides agree with TRBD1. With 3 bases clipped from V and 6 bases from J, the junction kept 11 bases outside the gene matches. CDR1 is MNHEY, CDR2 SMNVEV, per germline (reference sequence). The CDR3 runs to 15 residues.

CDR3 in amino acids: CASSLRQGMEQYF. CDR3 in DNA: TGCGCCAGCAGCTTGCGCCAGGGAATGGAGCAGTACTTC. V usage is TRBV5-1 and J usage is TRBJ2-7, with D perhaps matching TRBD1 (5 bases). This CDR3 spans 13 amino acids. Germline V gene data show CDR1 as SGHRS and CDR2 as YFSETQ. Trimming removed 1 base from V and 7 bases from J, with 12 bases in between.

This chain connects TRBV20-1 to TRBJ2-3; D is unclear. CDR3 length equals 11 residues. From germline, CDR1 is DFQATT and CDR2 SNEGSKA (reference sequence). Trimming removed 5 bases from V and 6 bases from J, with 9 bases in between. CDR3 sequence reads: CSAPFQDTQYF. DNA of the CDR3: TGCAGTGCTCCCTTCCAGGATACGCAGTATTTT.

This rearrangement joins TRBV9 to TRBJ1-1; TRBD1 is a possible D gene (6 bases). The CDR3 runs to 13 residues. Trimming took 3 bases from V and 1 from J, leaving 7 bases between them. Germline V gene sequence: CDR1 SGDLS, CDR2 YYNGEE. The CDR3 DNA reads TGTGCCAGCAGCGGGGACAAGAACACTGAAGCTTTCTTT. This sequence encodes CASSGDKNTEAFF.

This clone was detected a few times. The chain couples TRBV28 to TRBJ1-1; D not certain. Germline lookup yields CDR1 MDHEN and CDR2 SYDVKM. The CDR3 sequence is 15 residues long. Deletions cut 6 bases from V and 1 base from J, with 15 bases between. In DNA form, the CDR3 reads TGTGCCAGCAGGAGGAGGGTGTGGGGGAACACTGAAGCTTTCTTT. Its protein product is CASRRRVWGNTEAFF. Full variable domain (rest looked up from reference TRBV28 and TRBJ1-1): DVKVTQSSRYLVKRTGEKVFLECVQDMDHENMFWYRQDPGLGLRLIYFSYDVKMKEKGDIPEGYSVSREKKERFSLILESASTNQTSMYLCASRRRVWGNTEAFFGQGTRLTVV.

V usage is TRBV5-6 and J usage is TRBJ1-4, with 8 positions matching TRBD1. With 2 bases clipped from V and 0 bases from J, the junction kept 3 bases outside the gene matches. Germline-derived CDR1 and CDR2 are SGHDT and YYEEEE. This CDR3 is built from 16 residues. In DNA form, the CDR3 reads TGTGCCAGCAGCTTACTACAGGGGGCAACTAATGAAAAACTGTTTTTT. Protein sequence: CASSLLQGATNEKLFF.

This clone occurred once. This chain uses TRBV9 with TRBJ2-5, with 8 positions matching TRBD2. Judging by the DNA end, TRBJ2-7 fits better; the J call may be wrong. CDR3 length equals 16 residues. The germline V gene has CDR1 SGDLS and CDR2 YYNGEE. In DNA, the CDR3 is TGTGCCAGCAGCCCCTGGAGGACTAGCTCCTCCTACGAGCAGTACTTC. It encodes CASSPWRTSSSYEQYF.

The rearrangement links TRBV5-1 to TRBJ1-4; D is perhaps TRBD1 (6 bases). The CDR3 sequence is 14 residues long. CDR1 and CDR2 from the germline V gene are SGHRS and YFSETQ. The ends were cut back, 4 bases at V and 5 bases at J, with 12 bases in the middle. CDR3 in amino acids: CASSRGQMNEKLFF. The DNA of the CDR3 is TGCGCCAGCAGCCGAGGACAGATGAATGAAAAACTGTTTTTT.

The chain combines TRBV18 with TRBJ2-1, with TRBD1 matching over 12 bases. The CDR3 totals 16 residues. V shed 1 base, J shed 7 bases, and the junction held 5 bases outside the gene matches. Per the germline V gene, CDR1 is KGHSH and CDR2 is LQKENI. The CDR3: CASSPLSGQGANEQFF. CDR3 coding DNA: TGTGCCAGCTCACCACTTTCGGGACAGGGGGCAAATGAGCAGTTCTTC.

V is TRBV7-6 and J is TRBJ2-7, with D possibly TRBD1 on 6 matching bases. Germline CDR1 and CDR2: SGHVS and FNYEAQ. Deletions cut 1 base from V and 4 bases from J, with 8 bases between. The CDR3 is 13 residues long. The CDR3 is CASSLGQVYEQYF. The CDR3 DNA reads as TGTGCCAGCAGCTTAGGACAGGTTTACGAGCAGTACTTC.

The chain has TRBV14 and TRBJ2-2; TRBD2 matches at 11 bases. The CDR3 has 15 amino acids. V was clipped by 5 bases and J by 4 bases; unmatched bases: 3. CDR1 SGHDN and CDR2 FVKESK come from the germline V gene. CDR3 protein: CASSILAGVTGELFF. The CDR3 nucleotides read TGTGCCAGCAGCATACTAGCGGGAGTCACCGGGGAGCTGTTTTTT.

This sequence joins TRBV6-6 and TRBJ1-3; perhaps TRBD1 as D (6 bases). V dropped 3 bases and J dropped 1 base, with 10 bases sitting between them. Per the germline V gene, CDR1 is MNHNY and CDR2 is SVGAGI (reference sequence). CDR3 length: 15 amino acids. The CDR3 DNA is TGTGCCAGCAGTTATTCAGGGGCGTCTGGAAACACCATATATTTT. It translates to CASSYSGASGNTIYF.

This clone was counted only a few times. The chain couples TRBV11-2 to TRBJ2-1; tentative D call: TRBD1 (5 bases). The CDR3 loop spans 14 amino acids. Trimming left V 6 bases short and J 2 bases short, with 11 bases between. Germline-derived CDR1 and CDR2 are SGHAT and FQNNGV. CDR3 in amino acids: CASRTGPPYNEQFF. The CDR3 coding sequence is TGTGCCAGCAGAACAGGACCTCCCTACAATGAGCAGTTCTTC.

The chain carries TRBV9 and TRBJ2-5, with 12 bases identical to TRBD2. The CDR3 sequence is 14 residues long. The ends lost 4 bases at V and 5 bases at J; junction bases unmatched: 3. The germline V gene encodes CDR1 SGDLS and CDR2 YYNGEE. CDR3 nucleotides: TGTGCCAGCAGCATAACTAGCGGGGGGGAGACCCAGTACTTC. It is translated as CASSITSGGETQYF.

This clone has just a few counts. The chain is built from TRBV28 and TRBJ2-7; 9 positions match TRBD1. Looked up from germline, CDR1 is MDHEN and CDR2 is SYDVKM. There are 15 residues in the CDR3. V shed 6 bases and J 0 bases; nucleotides not matched to a gene: 6. CDR3 DNA sequence: TGTGCCAGCAGCCCCGGGACAGGGAGCTCCTACGAGCAGTACTTC. Its protein product is CASSPGTGSSYEQYF.

This clone was seen a handful of times. The CDR3 coding sequence is TGTGCCAGCAGCCTCCCTGGTGGGGGGACTGAAGCTTTCTTT. Protein sequence: CASSLPGGGTEAFF. This chain links TRBV7-9 with TRBJ1-1, with D perhaps matching TRBD1 (5 bases). The V gene lost 5 bases and the J gene lost 5 bases, with 15 bases spanning the gap. Germline V gene data show CDR1 as SEHNR and CDR2 as FQNEAQ (reference sequence). The CDR3 has 14 amino acids.

This clone was detected only once. CDR3 residues: CASSYETTGEGEKLFF. The CDR3 DNA reads as TGTGCCAGCAGTTATGAAACGACAGGGGAGGGAGAAAAACTGTTTTTT. The J gene is TRBJ1-4, the V gene TRBV28, with TRBD1 identical over 8 bases. Germline values: CDR1 MDHEN, CDR2 SYDVKM. V shed 4 bases, J shed 8 bases, and the junction held 12 bases outside the gene matches. This CDR3 spans 16 amino acids.

This chain links TRBV28 with TRBJ1-2; perhaps TRBD1 as D (6 bases). CDR3 length equals 15 residues. V was shortened by 10 bases and J by 6 bases, with 24 bases between the two germline ends. Germline CDR1 is MDHEN and CDR2 is SYDVKM. The chain's CDR3 is CATVLPSRGWHGYTF. DNA of the CDR3: TGTGCCACCGTCCTACCCTCTAGGGGGTGGCATGGCTACACCTTC.

The chain links TRBV19 to TRBJ2-1; TRBD1 matches at 12 bases. CDR1 is LNHDA and CDR2 is SQIVND in the germline V gene (reference sequence). The CDR3 loop spans 15 amino acids. V lost 5 bases to trimming and J lost 6 bases; unmatched junction nucleotides: 5. The CDR3 loop is CASSAGQGAFNEQFF. The CDR3 DNA sequence: TGTGCCAGTAGTGCGGGACAGGGGGCGTTCAATGAGCAGTTCTTC.

V is TRBV10-3 and J is TRBJ1-5; the match to TRBD1 covers 9 bases. Looked up from germline, CDR1 is ENHRY and CDR2 is SYGVKD. CDR3 length: 14 residues. With V trimmed by 5 bases and J by 10 bases, 9 bases remained unmatched. The CDR3 protein is CAISPAGQGEPQHF. In DNA, the CDR3 is TGTGCCATCAGTCCCGCGGGACAGGGCGAACCCCAGCATTTT.

V and J are TRBV7-2 and TRBJ2-5; TRBD1 might be the D (6 bases). Trimming removed 4 bases from V and 2 bases from J, with 11 bases in between. Germline V gene lookup returns CDR1 SGHTA and CDR2 FQGNSA. The CDR3 has 14 amino acids. DNA for the CDR3: TGTGCCAGCAGCTCCCGGGACAAACAAGAGACCCAGTACTTC. Its protein is CASSSRDKQETQYF.

The genes are TRBV15 and TRBJ1-5; TRBD1 matches 7 bases. CDR3 length equals 15 residues. The ends lost 3 bases at V and 0 bases at J; junction bases unmatched: 2. Germline CDR1 LNHNV, CDR2 YYDKDF (reference sequence). The DNA for the CDR3 is TGTGCCACCAGCAGCGGGACAGCTAGCAATCAGCCCCAGCATTTT. It translates to CATSSGTASNQPQHF.

The chain is built from TRBV7-9 and TRBJ2-5, with 10 positions matching TRBD2. V was pared by 6 bases and J by 4 bases, with 2 bases of the junction left unmatched. This CDR3 spans 13 amino acids. CDR1 SEHNR and CDR2 FQNEAQ come from the germline V gene (reference sequence). The CDR3 DNA sequence: TGTGCCAGCAGAAGCGGGGGGGGAGAGACCCAGTACTTC. Translation: CASRSGGGETQYF.

This clone was observed once. CDR3 in amino acids: CASLDRAMNTEAFF. CDR3 in DNA: TGTGCCAGTCTCGACAGGGCAATGAACACTGAAGCTTTCTTT. This chain links TRBV19 with TRBJ1-1; 7 nucleotides line up with TRBD1. CDR1 is LNHDA and CDR2 is SQIVND in the germline V gene (reference sequence). CDR3 size: 14 residues. The trim removed 8 bases at V and 0 bases at J, leaving 6 bases unmatched.